The TCR beta chain under discussion was sequenced for a study of identical twins (dated by TCRdb to 2016 to 2018). Describing the broader study: To test whether fetal clonotypes persist, the study used deep sequencing on TCR alpha and beta repertoires from monozygotic twins, unrelated adults of various ages, and cord blood. To rule out contamination, replicate twin experiments were performed at different times with different library preparation protocols.

This clonotype was counted many times. Its antigen remains unidentified. No base-level quality is on record; no much larger clone is a single base apart. Counted from cysteine to phenylalanine, this CDR3 has 15 amino acids. Solely the CDR3 DNA is kept, with 45 bases framed from the first base. Germline trimming: 6 bases from V, 0 bases from J; junction bases outside gene matches: 5. The library was prepared using 5' RACE. TCRdb lists the instrument as Illumina HiSeq 2000. Template switching added a universal primer binding site, and the final cDNA carried a unique molecular identifier that allowed TCR cDNA molecules to be counted accurately. First-strand cDNA for TCR alpha and beta chains was synthesized from specific primers in the conserved constant-segment region. Each cDNA library was double barcoded, with a SMART-Mk sample barcode plus Illumina barcodes, to control for contamination. TruSeq adapter sequences, together with Illumina sample barcodes, were added in two successive PCR steps. The Illumina HiSeq platform was used with custom primers to sequence TCR alpha and beta cDNA libraries. The study's processing was this. Unique molecular identifiers were extracted from raw reads with MiGEC, and CDR3 positions were determined with MiXCR. Recombination models were inferred per individual with the repgenHMM and IGoR tools using an EM algorithm. Shared clonotype analysis was performed with the tcR package in R, normalizing sharing by the product of cloneset sizes. Out-of-frame nonproductive sequences were analyzed to study raw recombination free of thymic and clonal selection effects. Using fastp at Q25 and MiXCR, TCRdb reprocessed the public reads and kept productive beta chains. One record per CDR3 amino acid sequence lists the most common genes and DNA. V and J calls and clone size were set by TCRdb, not the authors. Counted in this sample were under 500,000 distinct CDR3 sequences; roughly 13% of them appeared once. The leading ten clones occupy about 0.97% of the sample.

Every donor was a healthy Caucasian. Three pairs of female monozygotic twins, all aged roughly 18 to 30 years, made up the twin cohort. Positive isolation kits from Invitrogen were used to isolate CD4+ and CD8+ T cell populations. Beyond this particular receptor, the publication reports: Invariant T cells such as MAIT and iNKT could partly confound zero-insertion analyses, though diverse VJ usage argued against this for most clonotypes. In beta out-of-frame sequences, excess twin sharing was weaker, because having fewer shared sequences lowered the signal-to-noise ratio. Compared with coincidental sharing between unrelated individuals, out-of-frame TCR alpha sequences shared between twins showed an excess of sequences with low generation probability. In monozygotic twins, recombination models systematically underestimated out-of-frame TCR alpha sharing, but the models matched the sharing seen between unrelated individuals. Because the same donors could not be followed over many years, conclusions were based on cross-sectional statistical analysis. Fewer insertions were carried by abundant cord blood beta clonotypes; a weaker similar trend was observed in young adult naive repertoires, while no such trend was observed in memory repertoires.

These same records also appear under a second study, on yellow fever vaccine responses in identical twins. The second study's authors report: According to the authors, the vaccine-induced T cell response in identical twins seemed to be partly convergent and partly specific to each individual. Focusing on identical twins, the study followed the T cell clones that responded to the vaccine, and did so with precision.

The V gene is TRBV12-3 or TRBV12-4 and the J gene is TRBJ1-5; 7 junctional bases match TRBD1. The TCR comes from a woman between 18 and 29 years old in good health. The sample was CD4+ T cells sorted from blood. DNA sequence: TGTGCCAGCAGACCGACAGGGTCTAGCAATCAGCCCCAGCATTTT. It translates to CASRPTGSSNQPQHF.